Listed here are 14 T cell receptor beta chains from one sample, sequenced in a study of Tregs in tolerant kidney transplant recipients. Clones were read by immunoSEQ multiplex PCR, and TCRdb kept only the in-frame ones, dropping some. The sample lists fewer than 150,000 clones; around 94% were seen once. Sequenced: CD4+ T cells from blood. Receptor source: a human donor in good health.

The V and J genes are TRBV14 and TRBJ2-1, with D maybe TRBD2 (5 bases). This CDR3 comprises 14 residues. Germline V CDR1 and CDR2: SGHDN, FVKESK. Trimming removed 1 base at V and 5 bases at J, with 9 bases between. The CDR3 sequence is CASSQVGADNEQFF. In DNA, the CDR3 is TGTGCCAGCAGCCAAGTAGGAGCGGACAATGAGCAGTTCTTC.

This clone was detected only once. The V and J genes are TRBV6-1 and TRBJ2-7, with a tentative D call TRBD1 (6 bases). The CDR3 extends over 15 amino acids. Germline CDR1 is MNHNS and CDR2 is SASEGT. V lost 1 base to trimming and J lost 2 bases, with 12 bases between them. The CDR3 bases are TGTGCCAGCAGTGAAGAGGGCAGGGGACCCTACGAGCAGTACTTC. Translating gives CASSEEGRGPYEQYF.

CDR3 amino acids: CASSRDYRQETQYF. The CDR3 DNA is TGTGCCAGCAGTAGGGACTACCGTCAAGAGACCCAGTACTTC. V gene TRBV2 combines with J gene TRBJ2-5; 7 bases align to TRBD2. The CDR3 loop spans 14 amino acids. The germline V gene encodes CDR1 SNHLY and CDR2 FYNNEI. The ends lost 5 bases at V and 2 bases at J; junction bases unmatched: 5.

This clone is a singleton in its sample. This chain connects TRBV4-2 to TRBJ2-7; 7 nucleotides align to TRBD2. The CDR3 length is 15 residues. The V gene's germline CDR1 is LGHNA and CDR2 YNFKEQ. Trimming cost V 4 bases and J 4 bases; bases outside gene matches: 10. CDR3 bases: TGTGCCAGCAGCCCGAGAGGTAGCGGGTCATACGAGCAGTACTTC. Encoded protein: CASSPRGSGSYEQYF.

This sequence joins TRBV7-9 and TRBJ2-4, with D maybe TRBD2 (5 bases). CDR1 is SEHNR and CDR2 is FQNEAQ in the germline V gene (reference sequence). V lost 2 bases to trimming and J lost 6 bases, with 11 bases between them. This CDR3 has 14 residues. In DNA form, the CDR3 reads TGTGCCAGCAGCTTAACGGGGTACGGAAACATTCAGTACTTC. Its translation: CASSLTGYGNIQYF.

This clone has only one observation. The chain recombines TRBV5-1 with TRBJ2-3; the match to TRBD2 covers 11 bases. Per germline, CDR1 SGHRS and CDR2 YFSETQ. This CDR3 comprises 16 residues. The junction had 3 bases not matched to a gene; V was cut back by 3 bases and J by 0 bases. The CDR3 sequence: CASSSGLAESTDTQYF. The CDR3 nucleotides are TGCGCCAGCAGCTCGGGACTAGCGGAGAGCACAGATACGCAGTATTTT.

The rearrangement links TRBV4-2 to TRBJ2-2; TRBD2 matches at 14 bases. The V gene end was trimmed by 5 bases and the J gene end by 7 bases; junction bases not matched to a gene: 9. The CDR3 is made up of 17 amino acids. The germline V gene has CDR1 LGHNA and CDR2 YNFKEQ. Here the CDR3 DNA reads TGTGCCAGCAGCTCCCGACTAGCGGGAGGGCCAAACGGGGAGCTGTTTTTT. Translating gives CASSSRLAGGPNGELFF.

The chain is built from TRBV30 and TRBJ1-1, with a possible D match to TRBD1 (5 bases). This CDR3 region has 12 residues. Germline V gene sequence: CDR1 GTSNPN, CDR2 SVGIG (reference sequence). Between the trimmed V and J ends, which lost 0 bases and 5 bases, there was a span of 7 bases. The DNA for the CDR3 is TGTGCCTGGAGTGTAGGGGCTACTGAAGCTTTCTTT. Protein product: CAWSVGATEAFF.

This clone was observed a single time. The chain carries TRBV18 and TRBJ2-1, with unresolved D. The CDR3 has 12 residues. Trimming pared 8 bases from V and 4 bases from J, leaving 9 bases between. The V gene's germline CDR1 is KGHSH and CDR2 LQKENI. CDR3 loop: CASATNYNEQFF. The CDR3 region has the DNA TGTGCCAGCGCAACAAATTACAATGAGCAGTTCTTC.

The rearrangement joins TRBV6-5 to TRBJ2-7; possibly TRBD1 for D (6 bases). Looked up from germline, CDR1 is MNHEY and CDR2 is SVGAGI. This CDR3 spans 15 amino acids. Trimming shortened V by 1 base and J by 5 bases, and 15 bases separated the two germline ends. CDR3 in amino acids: CASSYYSTGGDEQYF. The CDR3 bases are TGTGCCAGCAGTTACTACTCTACTGGGGGCGACGAGCAGTACTTC.

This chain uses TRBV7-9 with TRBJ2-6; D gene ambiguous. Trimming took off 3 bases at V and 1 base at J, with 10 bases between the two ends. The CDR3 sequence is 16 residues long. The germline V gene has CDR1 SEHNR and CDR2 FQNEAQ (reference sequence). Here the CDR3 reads CASSFQWGSGANVLTF. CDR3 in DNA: TGTGCCAGCAGCTTTCAGTGGGGATCTGGGGCCAACGTCCTGACTTTC.

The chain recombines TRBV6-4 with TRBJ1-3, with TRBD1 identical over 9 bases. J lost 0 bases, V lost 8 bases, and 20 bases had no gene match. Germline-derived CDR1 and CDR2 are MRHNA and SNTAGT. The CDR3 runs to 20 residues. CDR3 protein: CASPGNRGRLPMFSGNTIYF. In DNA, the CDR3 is TGTGCCAGCCCTGGAAACAGGGGGCGCCTACCAATGTTCTCTGGAAACACCATATATTTT.

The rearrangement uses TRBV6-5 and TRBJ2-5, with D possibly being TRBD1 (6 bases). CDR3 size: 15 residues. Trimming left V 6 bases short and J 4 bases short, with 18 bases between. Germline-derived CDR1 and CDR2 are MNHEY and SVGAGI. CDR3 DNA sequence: TGTGCCAGCAGACCCACCGGGACACCAGGAGAGACCCAGTACTTC. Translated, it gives CASRPTGTPGETQYF.

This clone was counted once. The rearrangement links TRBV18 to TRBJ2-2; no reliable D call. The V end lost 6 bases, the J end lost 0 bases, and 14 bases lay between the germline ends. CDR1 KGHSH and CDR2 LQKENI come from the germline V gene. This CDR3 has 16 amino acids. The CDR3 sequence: CASSRRPGPNTGELFF. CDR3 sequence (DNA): TGTGCCAGCTCCCGTCGCCCCGGGCCGAACACCGGGGAGCTGTTTTTT.